Listed here are 17 T cell receptor beta chains from one sample, sequenced in a study of blood T cell repertoires in COVID-19. Using immunoSEQ multiplex PCR, the repertoire was profiled, and TCRdb retains in-frame clones only, with some absent. Of 95,000 to 100,000 clones detected, approximately 92% appear once; the ten largest clones hold around 6%. The sequencing input was peripheral blood. These receptors were obtained from a man aged 50 to 59 with active COVID-19.

The J gene is TRBJ1-2, the V gene TRBV19; D is perhaps TRBD1 (6 bases). The CDR3 length is 14 residues. Germline CDR1 is LNHDA and CDR2 is SQIVND (reference sequence). The germline V and J ends were trimmed by 7 bases and 0 bases, with 12 bases remaining between them. CDR3 region: CASKRDIANYGYTF. CDR3 in DNA: TGTGCCAGTAAAAGGGACATAGCTAACTATGGCTACACCTTC.

The chain couples TRBV15 to TRBJ2-1, with 11 nucleotides matching TRBD2. Germline loops: CDR1 LNHNV, CDR2 YYDKDF (reference sequence). V lost 0 bases, J lost 9 bases, and 13 bases stayed unmatched. The CDR3 covers 18 residues. CDR3 DNA: TGTGCCACCAGCAGAGAGGTGGTAGCGGGAGGGCTACGGGGTGAGCAGTTCTTC. Translated, it gives CATSREVVAGGLRGEQFF. Looking up the rest from reference TRBV15 and TRBJ2-1 gives the full variable domain: DAMVIQNPRYQVTQFGKPVTLSCSQTLNHNVMYWYQQKSSQAPKLLFHYYDKDFNNEADTPDNFQSRRPNTSFCFLDIRSPGLGDTAMYLCATSREVVAGGLRGEQFFGPGTRLTVL.

The genes are TRBV19 and TRBJ1-2; D unclear. The CDR3 is made up of 11 amino acids. Deletions cut 1 base from V and 9 bases from J, with 6 bases between. Per germline, CDR1 LNHDA and CDR2 SQIVND (reference sequence). The CDR3 DNA follows: TGTGCCAGTAGTATAGCGGTCAGCTACACCTTC. Translating gives CASSIAVSYTF.

V gene TRBV18 combines with J gene TRBJ2-7, with TRBD1 matching over 7 bases. Germline V gene lookup returns CDR1 KGHSH and CDR2 LQKENI. With 3 bases clipped from V and 0 bases from J, the junction kept 5 bases outside the gene matches. This CDR3 is built from 15 residues. CDR3 amino acids: CASSPPTGRSYEQYF. The CDR3 DNA sequence: TGTGCCAGCTCACCCCCGACAGGGCGCTCCTACGAGCAGTACTTC.

The chain couples TRBV11-1 to TRBJ2-1; TRBD2 agrees at 9 bases. The J segment lost 10 bases and the V segment lost 3 bases, leaving 10 bases of the junction unmatched. The CDR3 totals 15 residues. Germline CDR1 reads SGHAT; CDR2 reads FQDESV (reference sequence). CDR3 in DNA: TGTGCCAGCAGCTTGAGGAGTAGCGGGAGTGGAGAGCAGTTCTTC. Translating gives CASSLRSSGSGEQFF.

This chain joins TRBV6-5 and TRBJ1-1, with 9 bases aligning to TRBD1. Germline V CDR1 and CDR2: MNHEY, SVGAGI. The CDR3 extends over 14 amino acids. V lost 5 bases to trimming and J lost 5 bases; unmatched junction nucleotides: 6. The CDR3 DNA reads TGTGCCAGCAGTAACAGGGGGCGCGGGACTGAAGCTTTCTTT. Its translation is CASSNRGRGTEAFF.

The chain recombines TRBV3-1 (or the pseudogene TRBV3-2) with TRBJ1-2; D perhaps matches TRBD1 (5 bases). This CDR3 is 13 amino acids long. Germline V gene lookup returns CDR1 LGHDT and CDR2 YNNKEL (reference sequence). Trimming shortened V by 1 base and J by 8 bases, and 11 bases separated the two germline ends. CDR3 sequence: CASSQGVGVGYTF. CDR3 nucleotides: TGTGCCAGCAGCCAAGGTGTAGGGGTCGGCTACACCTTC.

The rearrangement joins TRBV27 to TRBJ1-1, with 7 bases lining up with TRBD1. Germline CDR1 and CDR2: MNHEY and SMNVEV (reference sequence). J lost 4 bases, V lost 6 bases, and 5 bases had no gene match. The CDR3 has 13 amino acids. CDR3 amino acids: CASSKNRGTEAFF. The CDR3 DNA sequence: TGTGCCAGCAGCAAAAACAGGGGCACTGAAGCTTTCTTT.

This clone came up once. J is TRBJ1-1 and V is TRBV9; 8 bases are shared with TRBD1. The V and J ends lost 3 bases and 0 bases, in that order; junction bases with no gene match: 1. Germline V gene lookup returns CDR1 SGDLS and CDR2 YYNGEE. This CDR3 is 14 amino acids long. CDR3 protein: CASSATGVNTEAFF. The CDR3 DNA sequence: TGTGCCAGCAGCGCGACAGGGGTGAACACTGAAGCTTTCTTT.

V usage is TRBV15 and J usage is TRBJ2-3; D gene unclear. The V gene's germline CDR1 is LNHNV and CDR2 YYDKDF (reference sequence). The germline V and J ends were trimmed by 0 bases and 13 bases, with 11 bases remaining between them. The CDR3 runs to 12 residues. CDR3 residues: CATSRDSGFEYF. CDR3 nucleotide sequence: TGTGCCACCAGCAGAGATTCAGGTTTCGAGTATTTT.

The CDR3: CASSLQGVEYGYTF. CDR3 DNA sequence: TGTGCCAGCAGTCTACAGGGGGTTGAGTATGGCTACACCTTC. This chain joins TRBV2 and TRBJ1-2, with TRBD1 matching 8 bases. V lost 5 bases and J lost 5; bases outside the gene matches: 7. CDR3 length: 14 residues. The germline CDR1 and CDR2 sequences are SNHLY and FYNNEI.

V usage is TRBV12-5 and J usage is TRBJ2-3; TRBD2 matches 12 bases. The trim removed 1 base at V and 3 bases at J, leaving 2 bases unmatched. CDR3 length: 16 amino acids. The germline V gene encodes CDR1 LGHNT and CDR2 FRNRAP. The CDR3 loop is CASGLASGGGTDTQYF. DNA of the CDR3: TGTGCTAGTGGTTTGGCTAGCGGGGGGGGAACAGATACGCAGTATTTT.

The V gene is TRBV2, the J gene TRBJ1-2; D is possibly TRBD1 (5 bases). Looked up from germline, CDR1 is SNHLY and CDR2 is FYNNEI. Trimming shortened V by 6 bases and J by 8 bases, and 13 bases separated the two germline ends. The CDR3 spans 12 residues. The CDR3 protein is CASSAQGKGYTF. Here the CDR3 DNA reads TGTGCCAGCAGCGCTCAGGGAAAGGGCTACACCTTC.

This clone was detected only once. The chain is built from TRBV10-1 and TRBJ2-1; unclear D gene. From germline, CDR1 is WNHNN and CDR2 SYGVQD (reference sequence). Trimming pared 2 bases from V and 3 bases from J, leaving 14 bases between. The CDR3 totals 16 residues. For the CDR3, the DNA is TGCGCCAGCAGTGAGACGGCTCCCGGGTACTACAATGAGCAGTTCTTC. Its translation: CASSETAPGYYNEQFF.

The chain carries TRBV28 and TRBJ2-5; TRBD1 aligns across 10 bases. CDR3 length: 15 residues. Trimming at V came to 5 bases and at J to 5 bases, leaving 8 bases not matched to a gene. Germline V gene data show CDR1 as MDHEN and CDR2 as SYDVKM. DNA of the CDR3: TGTGCCAGCAGTCTCCGGGACAGGGGTTTGGAGACCCAGTACTTC. Protein product: CASSLRDRGLETQYF.

The V and J genes are TRBV2 and TRBJ2-3, with D perhaps matching TRBD2 (6 bases). V gave up 1 base and J gave up 3 bases, with 11 bases separating them. There are 15 residues in the CDR3. The germline V gene has CDR1 SNHLY and CDR2 FYNNEI. The CDR3 loop is CASSEGGVKTDTQYF. CDR3 bases: TGTGCCAGCAGTGAAGGCGGGGTCAAAACAGATACGCAGTATTTT.

This clone has just a few counts. This rearrangement joins TRBV4-2 to TRBJ2-7, with D unresolved. The CDR3 has 15 residues. Trimming took 1 base from V and 4 from J, leaving 14 bases between them. Germline V gene lookup returns CDR1 LGHNA and CDR2 YNFKEQ. In DNA, the CDR3 is TGTGCCAGCAGCCAAGCCACGTCACCGGTATACGAGCAGTACTTC. It codes for CASSQATSPVYEQYF.